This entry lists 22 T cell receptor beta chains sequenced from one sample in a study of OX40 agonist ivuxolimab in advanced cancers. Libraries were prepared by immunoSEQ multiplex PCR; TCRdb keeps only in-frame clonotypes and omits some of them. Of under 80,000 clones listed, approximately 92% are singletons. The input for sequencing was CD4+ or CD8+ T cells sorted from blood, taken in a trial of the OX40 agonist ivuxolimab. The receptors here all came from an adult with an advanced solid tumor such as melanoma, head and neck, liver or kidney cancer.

CDR3 amino acids: CASSFGGGAYNEQFF. The DNA for the CDR3 is TGTGCCAGCAGCTTTGGCGGGGGGGCCTACAATGAGCAGTTCTTC. J is TRBJ2-1 and V is TRBV7-9; TRBD2 matches at 9 bases. With 3 bases clipped from V and 2 bases from J, the junction kept 2 bases outside the gene matches. The CDR3 loop spans 15 amino acids. Germline-derived CDR1 and CDR2 are SEHNR and FQNEAQ (reference sequence).

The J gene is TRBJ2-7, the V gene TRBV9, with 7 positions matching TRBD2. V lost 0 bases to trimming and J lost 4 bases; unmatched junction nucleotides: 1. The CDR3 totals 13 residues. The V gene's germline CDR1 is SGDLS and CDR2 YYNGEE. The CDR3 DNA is TGTGCCAGCAGCGTAGCGCGGGGGTACGAGCAGTACTTC. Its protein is CASSVARGYEQYF.

In DNA, the CDR3 is TGTGCCAGCAGCAGTGAGGGCAACTCCTACAATGAGCAGTTCTTC. As protein: CASSSEGNSYNEQFF. The genes are TRBV7-9 and TRBJ2-1; D is perhaps TRBD2 (5 bases). This CDR3 has 15 amino acids. Trimming removed 5 bases at V and 0 bases at J, with 11 bases between. Looked up from germline, CDR1 is SEHNR and CDR2 is FQNEAQ (reference sequence).

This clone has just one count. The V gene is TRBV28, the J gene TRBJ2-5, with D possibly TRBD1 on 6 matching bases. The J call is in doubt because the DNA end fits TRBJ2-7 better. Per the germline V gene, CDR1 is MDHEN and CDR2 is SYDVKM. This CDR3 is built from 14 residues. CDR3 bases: TGTGCCAGCAGTTTTGCAGGGGATTCCTACGAGCAGTACTTC. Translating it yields CASSFAGDSYEQYF.

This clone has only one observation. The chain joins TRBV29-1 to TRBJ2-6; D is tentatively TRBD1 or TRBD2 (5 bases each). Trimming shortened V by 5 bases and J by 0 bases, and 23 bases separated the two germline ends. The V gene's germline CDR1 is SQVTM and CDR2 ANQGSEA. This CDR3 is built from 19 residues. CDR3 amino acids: CSVWAPGDQALSGANVLTF. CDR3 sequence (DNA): TGCAGCGTTTGGGCCCCCGGGGACCAGGCGCTCTCTGGGGCCAACGTCCTGACTTTC.

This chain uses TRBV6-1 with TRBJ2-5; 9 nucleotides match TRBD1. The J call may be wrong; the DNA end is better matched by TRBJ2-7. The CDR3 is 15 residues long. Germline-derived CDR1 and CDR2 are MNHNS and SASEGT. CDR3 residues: CASSDWDREVNEQYF. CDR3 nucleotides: TGTGCCAGCAGTGACTGGGACAGGGAGGTCAACGAGCAGTACTTC.

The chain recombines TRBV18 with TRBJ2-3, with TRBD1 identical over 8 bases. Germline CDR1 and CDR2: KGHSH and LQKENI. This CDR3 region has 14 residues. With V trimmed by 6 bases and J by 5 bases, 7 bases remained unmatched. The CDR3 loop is CASSETGARDTQYF. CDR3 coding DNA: TGTGCCAGCTCCGAGACAGGGGCCAGAGATACGCAGTATTTT.

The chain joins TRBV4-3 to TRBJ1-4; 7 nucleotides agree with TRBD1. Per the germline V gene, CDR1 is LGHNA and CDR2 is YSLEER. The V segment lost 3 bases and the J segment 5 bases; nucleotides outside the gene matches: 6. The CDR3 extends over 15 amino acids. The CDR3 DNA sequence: TGCGCCAGCAGCCAGGGGACAGAGGAAAATGAAAAACTGTTTTTT. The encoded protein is CASSQGTEENEKLFF.

The CDR3 spells CASSSSPLMAGANVLTF. The CDR3, as DNA: TGTGCCAGCAGCTCCTCCCCCCTTATGGCTGGGGCCAACGTCCTGACTTTC. The chain is built from TRBV7-7 and TRBJ2-6; D is unclear. The CDR3 is 17 amino acids. Looked up from germline, CDR1 is SSHAT and CDR2 is FNYEAQ (reference sequence). Trimming removed 4 bases from V and 2 bases from J, with 15 bases in between.

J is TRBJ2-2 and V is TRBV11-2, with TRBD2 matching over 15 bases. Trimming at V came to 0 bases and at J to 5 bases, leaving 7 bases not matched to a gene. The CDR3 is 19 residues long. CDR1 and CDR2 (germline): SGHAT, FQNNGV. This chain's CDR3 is CASSLEGGGLAGGTGELFF. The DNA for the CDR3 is TGTGCCAGCAGCTTAGAGGGCGGAGGACTAGCGGGGGGGACCGGGGAGCTGTTTTTT.

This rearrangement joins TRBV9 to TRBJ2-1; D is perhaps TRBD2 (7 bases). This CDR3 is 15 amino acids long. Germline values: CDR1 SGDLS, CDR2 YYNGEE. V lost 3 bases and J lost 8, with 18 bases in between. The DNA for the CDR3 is TGTGCCAGCAGCGGAGGGGGGGCCAGCTTCGATGAGCAGTTCTTC. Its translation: CASSGGGASFDEQFF.

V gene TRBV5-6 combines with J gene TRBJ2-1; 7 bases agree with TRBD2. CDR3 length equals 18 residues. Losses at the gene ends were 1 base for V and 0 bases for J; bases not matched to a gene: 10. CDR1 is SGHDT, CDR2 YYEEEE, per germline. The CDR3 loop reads CASSLTLGGSSSYNEQFF. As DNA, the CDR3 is TGTGCCAGCAGCTTGACTTTGGGGGGGTCGAGCTCCTACAATGAGCAGTTCTTC.

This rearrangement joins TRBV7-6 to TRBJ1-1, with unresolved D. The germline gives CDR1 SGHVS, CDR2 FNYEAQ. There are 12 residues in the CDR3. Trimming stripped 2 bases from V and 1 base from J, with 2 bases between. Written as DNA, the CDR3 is TGTGCCAGCAGCTTATCGAACACTGAAGCTTTCTTT. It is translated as CASSLSNTEAFF.

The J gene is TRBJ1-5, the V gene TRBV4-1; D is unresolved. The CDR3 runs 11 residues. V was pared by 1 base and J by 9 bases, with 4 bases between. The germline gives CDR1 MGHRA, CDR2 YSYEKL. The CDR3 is CASSQGGPQHF. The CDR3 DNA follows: TGCGCCAGCAGCCAAGGGGGGCCCCAGCATTTT.

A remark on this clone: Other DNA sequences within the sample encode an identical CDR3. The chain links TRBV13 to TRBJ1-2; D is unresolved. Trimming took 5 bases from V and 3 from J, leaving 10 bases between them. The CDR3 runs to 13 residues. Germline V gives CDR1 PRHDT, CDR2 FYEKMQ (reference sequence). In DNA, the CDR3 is TGTGCCAGCAGCCTCCGTGGGGACTATGGCTACACCTTC. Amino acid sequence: CASSLRGDYGYTF.

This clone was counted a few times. The CDR3 nucleotides are TGCGCCAGCAGTGAGGGTTACGAGCAGTACTTC. Translated: CASSEGYEQYF. The chain carries TRBV10-1 and TRBJ2-7; D not resolved. The CDR3 has 11 residues. Per germline, CDR1 WNHNN and CDR2 SYGVQD (reference sequence). V shed 2 bases and J shed 4 bases, with 3 bases lying between them.

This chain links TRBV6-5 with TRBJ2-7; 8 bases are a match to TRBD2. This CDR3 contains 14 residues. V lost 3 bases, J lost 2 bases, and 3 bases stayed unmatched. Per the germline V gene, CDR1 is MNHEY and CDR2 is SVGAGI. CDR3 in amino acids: CASSYVGGAYEQYF. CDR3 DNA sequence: TGTGCCAGCAGTTATGTCGGGGGGGCCTACGAGCAGTACTTC.

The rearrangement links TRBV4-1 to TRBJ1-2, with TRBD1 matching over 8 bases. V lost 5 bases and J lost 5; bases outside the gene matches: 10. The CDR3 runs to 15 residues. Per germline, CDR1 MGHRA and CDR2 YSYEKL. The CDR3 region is CASSSSPQGAYGYTF. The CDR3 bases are TGCGCCAGCAGCTCGTCGCCGCAGGGGGCGTATGGCTACACCTTC.

The CDR3 loop is CASSTQASSSYEQYF. In nucleotides, the CDR3 is TGTGCCAGCAGCACACAGGCTTCTAGCTCCTACGAGCAGTACTTC. V and J are TRBV11-2 and TRBJ2-7, with D possibly being TRBD1 (5 bases). V gave up 5 bases and J gave up 0 bases, with 14 bases separating them. Per the germline V gene, CDR1 is SGHAT and CDR2 is FQNNGV. The CDR3 contains 15 residues.

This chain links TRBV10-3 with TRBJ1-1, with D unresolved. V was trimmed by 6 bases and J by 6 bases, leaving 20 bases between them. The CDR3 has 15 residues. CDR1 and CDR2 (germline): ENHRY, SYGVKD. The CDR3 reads CAISGSETKDAEAFF. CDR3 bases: TGTGCCATCAGCGGGTCAGAGACCAAGGATGCTGAAGCTTTCTTT.

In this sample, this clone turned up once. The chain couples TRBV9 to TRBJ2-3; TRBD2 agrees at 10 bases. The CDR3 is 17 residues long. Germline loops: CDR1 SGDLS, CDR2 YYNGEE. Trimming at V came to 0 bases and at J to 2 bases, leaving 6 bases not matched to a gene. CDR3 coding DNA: TGTGCCAGCAGCGTAGCCCCTAGCGGGGGAGACACAGATACGCAGTATTTT. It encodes CASSVAPSGGDTDTQYF.

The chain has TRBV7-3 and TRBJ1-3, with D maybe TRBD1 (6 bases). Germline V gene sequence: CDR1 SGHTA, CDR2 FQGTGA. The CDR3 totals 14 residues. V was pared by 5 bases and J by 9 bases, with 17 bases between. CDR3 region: CASSPQGGVGTIYF. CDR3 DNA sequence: TGTGCCAGCAGCCCTCAAGGGGGAGTTGGCACCATATATTTT.